The text below deals with one T cell receptor beta chain. As handled by the study authors: Reference gene primer amplification yielded estimated nucleated cell counts. Profiled with immunoSEQ multiplex PCR; TCRdb holds only in-frame clones, not every one. The V and J calls and clone size were taken over from that table, and D and trimming were inferred from the DNA. This table has around 130,000 clones, 84% appearing once. This specimen belongs to a study of blood T cell repertoires in COVID-19. The overall study: Specimens from acute and convalescent COVID-19 originated in the United States, Italy and Spain.

The ends lost 4 bases at V and 0 bases at J; junction bases unmatched: 5. This CDR3 has 16 residues. Germline V gene data show CDR1 as LGHNA and CDR2 as YSLEER. This receptor was identified in a woman in her thirties who had recovered from COVID-19. Source material: PBMCs or T cells enriched from blood (not recorded which). The V gene is TRBV4-3, the J gene TRBJ2-1; 8 nucleotides match TRBD2. This chain's CDR3 is CASSPSGTSSYNEQFF. The CDR3 nucleotides are TGCGCCAGCAGCCCTTCCGGGACTAGCTCCTACAATGAGCAGTTCTTC.